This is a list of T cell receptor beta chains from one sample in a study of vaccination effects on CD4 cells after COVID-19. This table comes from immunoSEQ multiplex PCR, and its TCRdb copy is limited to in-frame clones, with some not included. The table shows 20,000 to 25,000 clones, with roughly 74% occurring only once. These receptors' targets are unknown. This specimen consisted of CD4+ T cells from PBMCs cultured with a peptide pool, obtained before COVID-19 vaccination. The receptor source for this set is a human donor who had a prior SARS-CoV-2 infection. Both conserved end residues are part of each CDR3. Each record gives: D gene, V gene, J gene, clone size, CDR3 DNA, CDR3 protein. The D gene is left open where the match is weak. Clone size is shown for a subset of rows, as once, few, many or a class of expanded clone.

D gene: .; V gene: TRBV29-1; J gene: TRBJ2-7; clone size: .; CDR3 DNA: TGCAGCGTTGTATGGGGGCGCTTCGACGAGCAGTACTTC; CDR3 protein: CSVVWGRFDEQYF
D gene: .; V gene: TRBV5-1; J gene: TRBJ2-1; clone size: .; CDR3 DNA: TGCGCCAGCAGCTCACAGGGTAGCTCCTACAATGAGCAGTTCTTC; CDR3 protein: CASSSQGSSYNEQFF
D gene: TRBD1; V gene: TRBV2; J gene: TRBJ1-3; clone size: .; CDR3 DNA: TGTGCCAGCAGCAGGGGGGAAGGAAACACCATATATTTT; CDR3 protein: CASSRGEGNTIYF
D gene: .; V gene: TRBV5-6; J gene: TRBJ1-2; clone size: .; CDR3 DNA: TGTGCCAGCAGCTTAGGCGGCCTGGGTGGCTACACCTTC; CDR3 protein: CASSLGGLGGYTF
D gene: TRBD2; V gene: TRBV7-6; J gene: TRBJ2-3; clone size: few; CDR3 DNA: TGTGCCAGCAGCCGGGCCCTAGCGGGGGCGACAGATACGCAGTATTTT; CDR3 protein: CASSRALAGATDTQYF
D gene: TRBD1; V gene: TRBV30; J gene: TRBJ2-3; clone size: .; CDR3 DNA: TGTGCCTGGAGTGTAGGGGACAGGGGTGAAGATACGCAGTATTTT; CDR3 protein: CAWSVGDRGEDTQYF
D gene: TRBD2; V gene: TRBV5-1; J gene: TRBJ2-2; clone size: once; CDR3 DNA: TGCGCCAGCAGCTTACTAGCGGGAGTGGGCACCGGGGAGCTGTTTTTT; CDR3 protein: CASSLLAGVGTGELFF
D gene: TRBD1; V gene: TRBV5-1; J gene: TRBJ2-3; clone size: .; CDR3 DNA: TGCGCCAGCAGCCCGCTGCCTCCGGGACAGCGCACAGATACGCAGTATTTT; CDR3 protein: CASSPLPPGQRTDTQYF
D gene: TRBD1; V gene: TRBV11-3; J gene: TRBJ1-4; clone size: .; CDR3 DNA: TGTGCCAGCAGCCAGGGGGCTGAAAAACTGTTTTTT; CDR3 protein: CASSQGAEKLFF
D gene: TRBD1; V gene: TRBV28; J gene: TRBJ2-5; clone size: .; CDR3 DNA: TGTGCCAGCAGGCCCCTGGACAGGGGGGGAGAGACCCAGTACTTC; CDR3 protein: CASRPLDRGGETQYF
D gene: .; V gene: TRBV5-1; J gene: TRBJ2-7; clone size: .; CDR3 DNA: TGCGCCAGCAGCTTACCTCGCAGCTCCTACGAGCAGTACTTC; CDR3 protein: CASSLPRSSYEQYF
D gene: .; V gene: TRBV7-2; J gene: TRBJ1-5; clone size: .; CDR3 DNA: TGTGCCAGCAGCTTAGCACAGGGTGACAGGCCCCAGCATTTT; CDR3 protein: CASSLAQGDRPQHF
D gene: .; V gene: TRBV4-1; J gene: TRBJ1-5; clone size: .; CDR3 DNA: TGCGCCAGCAGCCAAGTCAGCGGTTTGACGGGGTTAGTTCAGCCCCAGCATTTT; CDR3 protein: CASSQVSGLTGLVQPQHF
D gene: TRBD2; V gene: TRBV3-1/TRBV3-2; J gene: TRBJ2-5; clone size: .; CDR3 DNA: TGTGCCAGCAGTTTCGGGACTAGCGGGGAGACCCAGTACTTC; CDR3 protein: CASSFGTSGETQYF
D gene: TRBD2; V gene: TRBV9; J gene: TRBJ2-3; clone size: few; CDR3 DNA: TGTGCCAGCAGCGTAGCGGGAGGACGCCCAGATACGCAGTATTTT; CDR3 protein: CASSVAGGRPDTQYF
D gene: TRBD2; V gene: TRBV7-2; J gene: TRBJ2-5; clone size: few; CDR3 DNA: TGTGCCAGCAAACCCAAAGGACTAGCGGGGGGGCTCTGGGAGACCCAGTACTTC; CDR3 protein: CASKPKGLAGGLWETQYF
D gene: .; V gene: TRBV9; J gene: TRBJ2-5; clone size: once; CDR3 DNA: TGTGCCAGCAGCGTAGGGGGTCGGTGGTGGGAGACCCAGTACTTC; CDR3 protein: CASSVGGRWWETQYF
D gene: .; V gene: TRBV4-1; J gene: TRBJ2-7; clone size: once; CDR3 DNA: TGCGCCAGCAGCCGGACCATGATTGCCTACGAGCAGTACTTC; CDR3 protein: CASSRTMIAYEQYF
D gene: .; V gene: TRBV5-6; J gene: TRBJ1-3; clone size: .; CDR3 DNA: TGTGCCAGCAGCTTGGTCCGGGAGACTGGAAACACCATATATTTT; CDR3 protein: CASSLVRETGNTIYF
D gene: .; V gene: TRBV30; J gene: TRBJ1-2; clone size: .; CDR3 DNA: TGTGCCTTTGACGTCGACACATCATCGGGGACTCTAAACTATGGCTACACCTTC; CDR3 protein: CAFDVDTSSGTLNYGYTF
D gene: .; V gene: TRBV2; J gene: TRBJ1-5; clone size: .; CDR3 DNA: TGTGCCACAGGGGAGGGTAAAGGCAATCAGCCCCAGCATTTT; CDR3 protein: CATGEGKGNQPQHF
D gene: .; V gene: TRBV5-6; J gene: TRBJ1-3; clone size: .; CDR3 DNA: TGTGCCAGCAGCTTATCCGGACAGTATATTGGAAACACCATATATTTT; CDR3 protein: CASSLSGQYIGNTIYF
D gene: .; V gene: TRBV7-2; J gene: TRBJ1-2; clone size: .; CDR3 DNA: TGTGCCAGCAGCTTAGTAGTGCAGGGTAACTATGGCTACACCTTC; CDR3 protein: CASSLVVQGNYGYTF
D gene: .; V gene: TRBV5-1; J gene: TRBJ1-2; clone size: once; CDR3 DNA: TGCGCCAGCAGCTGGCCGGGCAGGGTGAATGGCTACACCTTC; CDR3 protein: CASSWPGRVNGYTF
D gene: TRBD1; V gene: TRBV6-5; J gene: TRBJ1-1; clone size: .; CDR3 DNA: TGTGCCAGCAGTTACGGACAGGGGCGGGAAGCTTTCTTT; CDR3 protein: CASSYGQGREAFF
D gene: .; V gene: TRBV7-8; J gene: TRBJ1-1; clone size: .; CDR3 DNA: TGTGCCAGCAGCTTAGCGCTCGCAGGGATCACTGAAGCTTTCTTT; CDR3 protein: CASSLALAGITEAFF
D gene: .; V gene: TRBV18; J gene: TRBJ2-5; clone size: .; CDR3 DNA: TGTGCCAGCTCACCCGTTTCAGACCAAGAGACCCAGTACTTC; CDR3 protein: CASSPVSDQETQYF
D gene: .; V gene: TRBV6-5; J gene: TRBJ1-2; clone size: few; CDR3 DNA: TGTGCCAGCAGTCGGGACCTTTTCTATGGCTACACCTTC; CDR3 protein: CASSRDLFYGYTF
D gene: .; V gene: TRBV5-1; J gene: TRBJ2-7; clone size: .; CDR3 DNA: TGCGCCAGCAGCCCCTCGACAGGCGGATCCTACGAGCAGTACTTC; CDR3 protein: CASSPSTGGSYEQYF
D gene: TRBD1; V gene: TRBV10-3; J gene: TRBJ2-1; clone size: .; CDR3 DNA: TGTGCCATCCAGACAGGGGCGGACCGGGGTGAGCAGTTCTTC; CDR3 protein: CAIQTGADRGEQFF
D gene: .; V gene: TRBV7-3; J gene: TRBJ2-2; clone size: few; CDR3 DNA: TGTGCCAGCGGGGCAGGGGAGGCCGGGGAGCTGTTTTTT; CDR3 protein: CASGAGEAGELFF
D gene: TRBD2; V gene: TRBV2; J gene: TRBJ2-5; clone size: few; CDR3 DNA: TGTGCCACCGGGACTAGCGGGGCAGAAGAGACCCAGTACTTC; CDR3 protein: CATGTSGAEETQYF
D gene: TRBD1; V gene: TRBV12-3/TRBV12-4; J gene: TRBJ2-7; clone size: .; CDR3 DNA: TGTGCCAGCAGCTCAAACAGGGGGCAGCAGTACTTC; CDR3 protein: CASSSNRGQQYF
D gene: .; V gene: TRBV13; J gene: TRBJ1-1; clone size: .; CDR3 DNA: TGTGCCAGCAGCTTAGGTCTCTTGAACACTGAAGCTTTCTTT; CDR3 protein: CASSLGLLNTEAFF
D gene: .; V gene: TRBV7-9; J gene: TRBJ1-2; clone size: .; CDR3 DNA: TGTGCCAGCAGCCCGGGACGGGCTCTACTCTATGGCTACACCTTC; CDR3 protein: CASSPGRALLYGYTF
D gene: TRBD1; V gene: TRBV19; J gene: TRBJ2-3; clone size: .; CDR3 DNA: TGTGCCAGTAGTACCGGCGGGACAGGGCTAGATACGCAGTATTTT; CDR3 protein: CASSTGGTGLDTQYF
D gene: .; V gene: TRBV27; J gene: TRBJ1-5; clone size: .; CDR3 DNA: TGTGCCAGCAGGAGATTCGCCAGGGGTTATAGCAATCAGCCCCAGCATTTT; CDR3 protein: CASRRFARGYSNQPQHF
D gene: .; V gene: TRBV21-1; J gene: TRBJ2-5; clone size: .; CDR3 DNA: TGTGCCAGCAGCAAAGGTGATGAACAGACCCAGTACTTC; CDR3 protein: CASSKGDEQTQYF
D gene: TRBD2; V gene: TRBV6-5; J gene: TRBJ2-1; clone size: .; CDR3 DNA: TGTGCCACCGAATCCGGGACTACGAACAATGAGCAGTTCTTC; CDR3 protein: CATESGTTNNEQFF
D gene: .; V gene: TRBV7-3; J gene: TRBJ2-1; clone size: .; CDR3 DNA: TGTGCCAGCAGCTTAATTGTAGGCTACAATGAGCAGTTCTTC; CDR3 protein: CASSLIVGYNEQFF
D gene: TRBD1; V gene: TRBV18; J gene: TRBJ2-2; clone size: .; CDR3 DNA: TGTGCCAGCTCGTACAGGGGGCAAACCGGGGAGCTGTTTTTT; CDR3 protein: CASSYRGQTGELFF
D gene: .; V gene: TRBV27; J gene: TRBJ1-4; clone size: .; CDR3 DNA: TGTGCCAGCAGTTGGAAAGGGAATGAAAAACTGTTTTTT; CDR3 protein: CASSWKGNEKLFF
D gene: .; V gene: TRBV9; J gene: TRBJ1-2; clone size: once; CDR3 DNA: TGTGCCAGCAGCGTAGGGCGGCAGACCTATGGCTACACCTTC; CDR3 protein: CASSVGRQTYGYTF
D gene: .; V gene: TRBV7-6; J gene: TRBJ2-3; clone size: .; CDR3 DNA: TGTGCCAGCAGCTTAGGAGATTGGTTTTTGAGGGAGGACCTGACAGATACGCAGTATTTT; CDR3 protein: CASSLGDWFLREDLTDTQYF
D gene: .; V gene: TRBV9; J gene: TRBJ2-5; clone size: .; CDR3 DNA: TGTGCCAGCAGCGTCCGGGACGAAGAGACCCAGTACTTC; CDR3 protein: CASSVRDEETQYF
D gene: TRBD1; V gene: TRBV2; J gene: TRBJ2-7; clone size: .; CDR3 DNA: TGTGCCAGCCGGGCCGGGACAGGGTTCGAGCAGTACTTC; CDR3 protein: CASRAGTGFEQYF
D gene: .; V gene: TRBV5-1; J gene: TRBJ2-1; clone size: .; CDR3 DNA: TGCGCCAGCAGCTTCTCCCGAGCCAATGAGCAGTTCTTC; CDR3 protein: CASSFSRANEQFF
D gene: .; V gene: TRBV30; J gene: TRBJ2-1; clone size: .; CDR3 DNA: TGTGCCTGGAGTGTAACGGGCGCCTACAATGAGCAGTTCTTC; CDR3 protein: CAWSVTGAYNEQFF